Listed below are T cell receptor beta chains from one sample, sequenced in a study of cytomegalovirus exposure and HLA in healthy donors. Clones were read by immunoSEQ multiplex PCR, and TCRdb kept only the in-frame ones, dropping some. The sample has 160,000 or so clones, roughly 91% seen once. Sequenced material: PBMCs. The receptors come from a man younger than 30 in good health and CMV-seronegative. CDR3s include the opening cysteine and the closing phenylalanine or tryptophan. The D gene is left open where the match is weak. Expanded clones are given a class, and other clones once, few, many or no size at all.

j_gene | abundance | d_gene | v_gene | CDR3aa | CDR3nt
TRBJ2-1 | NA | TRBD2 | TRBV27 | CASSLRLAVSGTYNEQFF | TGTGCCAGCAGTTTAAGACTAGCGGTGAGTGGGACCTACAATGAGCAGTTCTTC
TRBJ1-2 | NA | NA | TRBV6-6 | CASRLYGYTF | TGTGCCAGCAGACTATATGGCTACACCTTC
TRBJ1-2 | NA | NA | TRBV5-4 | CASSWTSGTRYGYTF | TGTGCCAGCAGCTGGACTTCCGGGACACGCTATGGCTACACCTTC
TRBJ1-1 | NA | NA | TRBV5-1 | CASTLSESTEAFF | TGCGCCAGCACCCTCTCGGAGAGTACTGAAGCTTTCTTT
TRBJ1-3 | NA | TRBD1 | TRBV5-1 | CASSDGTVHSGNTIYF | TGCGCCAGCAGCGACGGGACAGTCCACTCTGGAAACACCATATATTTT
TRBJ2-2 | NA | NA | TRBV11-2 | CASSLKVIAWTGELFF | TGTGCCAGCAGCTTAAAGGTGATAGCATGGACCGGGGAGCTGTTTTTT
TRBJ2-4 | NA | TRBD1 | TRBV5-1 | CASSLRQGDNIQYF | TGCGCCAGCAGCTTGCGACAGGGGGACAACATTCAGTACTTC
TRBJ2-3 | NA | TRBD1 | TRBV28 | CASRPFDRGTDTQYF | TGTGCCAGCAGACCCTTCGACAGGGGCACAGATACGCAGTATTTT
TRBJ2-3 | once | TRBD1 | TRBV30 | CAWSGTGGVATDTQYF | TGTGCCTGGAGTGGTACAGGGGGAGTAGCCACAGATACGCAGTATTTT
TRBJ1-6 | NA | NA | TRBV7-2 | CASSLETGNPNSPLHF | TGTGCCAGCAGCTTAGAAACAGGCAATCCTAATTCACCCCTCCACTTT
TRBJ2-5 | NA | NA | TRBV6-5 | CASSGGDQETQYF | TGTGCCAGCAGTGGAGGGGATCAAGAGACCCAGTACTTC
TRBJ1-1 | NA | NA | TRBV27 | CASSSGQGTEAFF | TGTGCCAGCAGTTCAGGGCAGGGTACTGAAGCTTTCTTT
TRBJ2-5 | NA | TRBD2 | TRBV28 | CASSFGFIAGEGETQYF | TGTGCCAGCAGTTTTGGGTTTATAGCGGGGGAAGGAGAGACCCAGTACTTC
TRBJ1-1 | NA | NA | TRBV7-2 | CASSLRQSTEAFF | TGTGCCAGCAGCTTACGACAGAGCACTGAAGCTTTCTTT
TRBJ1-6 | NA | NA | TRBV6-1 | CASSEPSSYNSPLHF | TGTGCCAGCAGTGAGCCTAGCTCCTATAATTCACCCCTCCACTTT
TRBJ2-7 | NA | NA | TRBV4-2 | CASSQEQNYEQYF | TGTGCCAGCAGCCAAGAACAGAACTACGAGCAGTACTTC
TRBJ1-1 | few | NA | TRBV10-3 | CAHTSTPENTEAFF | TGTGCCCACACATCGACTCCAGAGAACACTGAAGCTTTCTTT
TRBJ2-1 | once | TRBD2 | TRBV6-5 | CASRDRGGTQFF | TGTGCCAGCAGAGATCGCGGGGGGACACAGTTCTTC
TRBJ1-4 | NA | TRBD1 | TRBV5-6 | CASSSTGSRLFF | TGTGCCAGCAGCTCGACAGGGAGTAGACTGTTTTTT
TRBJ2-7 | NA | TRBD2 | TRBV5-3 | CARSTAGVAVRTYEQYF | TGTGCCAGAAGCACGGCGGGGGTGGCGGTCCGGACCTACGAGCAGTACTTC
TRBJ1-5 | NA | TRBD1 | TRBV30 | CAWTLTGEDQPQHF | TGTGCCTGGACCCTAACAGGGGAGGATCAGCCCCAGCATTTT
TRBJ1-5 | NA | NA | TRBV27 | CASKPTGQQPQHF | TGTGCCAGCAAACCCACAGGGCAACAGCCCCAGCATTTT
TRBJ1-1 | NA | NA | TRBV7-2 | CASRTIRGYAFF | TGTGCCAGCAGGACGATCAGGGGATACGCTTTCTTT
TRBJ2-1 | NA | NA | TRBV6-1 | CASSVYRSTRNEQFF | TGTGCCAGCAGTGTCTACAGGAGCACCCGCAATGAGCAGTTCTTC
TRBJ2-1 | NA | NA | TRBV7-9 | CASSLDSGGQFF | TGTGCCAGCAGCCTCGATAGTGGTGGGCAGTTCTTC
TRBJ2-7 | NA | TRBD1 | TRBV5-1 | CASSLGDSAYEQYF | TGCGCCAGCAGCTTGGGGGACAGCGCCTACGAGCAGTACTTC
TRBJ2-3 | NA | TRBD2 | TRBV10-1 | CASSDTLAVTDTQYF | TGCGCCAGCAGTGATACACTAGCGGTCACAGATACGCAGTATTTT
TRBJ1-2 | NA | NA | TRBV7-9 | CASSLDGDGYTF | TGTGCCAGCAGCTTAGATGGAGATGGCTACACCTTC
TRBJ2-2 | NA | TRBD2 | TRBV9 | CASSPRTAGTSGRITTGELFF | TGTGCCAGCAGCCCCCGAACCGCCGGGACTAGCGGGAGAATAACCACCGGGGAGCTGTTTTTT
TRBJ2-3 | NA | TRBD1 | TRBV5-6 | CASSLRQGVDTQYF | TGTGCCAGCAGCTTGAGACAGGGAGTCGATACGCAGTATTTT
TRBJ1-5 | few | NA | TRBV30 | CAWSAPGAVSNQPQHF | TGTGCCTGGAGCGCACCAGGGGCGGTTAGCAATCAGCCCCAGCATTTT
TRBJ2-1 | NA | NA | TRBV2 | CASINRDNPYNEQFF | TGTGCCAGCATCAACCGGGACAATCCATACAATGAGCAGTTCTTC
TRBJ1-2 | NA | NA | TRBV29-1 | CSVDQGILYGYTF | TGCAGCGTTGACCAGGGTATCCTCTATGGCTACACCTTC
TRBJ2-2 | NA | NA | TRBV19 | CASSGARQNTGELFF | TGTGCCAGTAGTGGAGCCCGCCAGAACACCGGGGAGCTGTTTTTT
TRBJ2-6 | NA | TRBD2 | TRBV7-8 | CASSLLMGLAESSGANVLTF | TGTGCCAGCAGCTTATTAATGGGACTAGCGGAGTCCTCTGGGGCCAACGTCCTGACTTTC
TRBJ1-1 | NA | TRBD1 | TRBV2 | CASSVVEGAMNTEAFF | TGTGCCAGCAGTGTCGTCGAGGGGGCAATGAACACTGAAGCTTTCTTT
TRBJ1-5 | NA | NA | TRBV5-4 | CASSALTGHF | TGTGCCAGCAGCGCGTTGACAGGGCATTTT
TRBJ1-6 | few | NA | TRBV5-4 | CASSLSYNERTLHF | TGTGCCAGCAGCTTGTCTTACAATGAGCGGACCCTCCACTTT
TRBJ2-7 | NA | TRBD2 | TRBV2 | CASSDGLAGVGEQYF | TGTGCCAGCAGTGACGGACTAGCGGGGGTAGGAGAGCAGTACTTC
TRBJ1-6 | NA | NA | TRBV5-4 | CASSLEPGNNSPLHF | TGTGCCAGCAGCTTGGAACCGGGAAACAATTCACCCCTCCACTTT
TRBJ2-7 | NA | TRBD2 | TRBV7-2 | CASSSRLAGGPDEQYF | TGTGCCAGCAGCTCCCGACTAGCGGGAGGGCCGGACGAGCAGTACTTC
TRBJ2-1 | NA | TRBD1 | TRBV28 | CASSSRTGVKNEQFF | TGTGCCAGCAGTTCGCGGACAGGGGTAAAGAATGAGCAGTTCTTC
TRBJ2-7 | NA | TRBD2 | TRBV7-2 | CASSSFRPSGESYEQYF | TGTGCCAGCAGCTCCTTCAGGCCTAGCGGGGAATCCTACGAGCAGTACTTC
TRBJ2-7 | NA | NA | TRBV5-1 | CASSLAGTWVSNEQYF | TGCGCCAGCAGCTTGGCCGGGACTTGGGTATCCAACGAGCAGTACTTC
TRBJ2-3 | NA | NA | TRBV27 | CASTRPGLTDTQYF | TGTGCCAGCACCCGCCCGGGACTCACAGATACGCAGTATTTT
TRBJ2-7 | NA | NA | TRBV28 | CASSLPPLTSRIYEQYF | TGTGCCAGCAGTTTACCCCCTTTAACTAGTCGCATCTACGAGCAGTACTTC